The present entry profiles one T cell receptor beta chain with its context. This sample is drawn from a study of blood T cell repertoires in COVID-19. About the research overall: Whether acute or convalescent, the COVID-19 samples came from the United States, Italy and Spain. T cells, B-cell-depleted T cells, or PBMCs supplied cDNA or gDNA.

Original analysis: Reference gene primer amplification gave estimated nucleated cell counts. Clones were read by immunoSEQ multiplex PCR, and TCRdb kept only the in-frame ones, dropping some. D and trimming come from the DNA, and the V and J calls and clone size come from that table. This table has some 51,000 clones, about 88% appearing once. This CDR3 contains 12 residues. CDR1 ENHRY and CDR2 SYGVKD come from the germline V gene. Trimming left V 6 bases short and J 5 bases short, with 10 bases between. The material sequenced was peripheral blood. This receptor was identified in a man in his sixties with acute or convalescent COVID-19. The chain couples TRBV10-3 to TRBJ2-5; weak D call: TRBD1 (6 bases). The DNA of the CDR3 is TGTGCCATCAGCTTGGGGGCGGAGACCCAGTACTTC. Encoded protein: CAISLGAETQYF.